The 3 T cell receptor beta chains presented below share a single source sample, sequenced in a study of CD8 T cells in Susac syndrome. RNA in amounts of roughly 0.45 to 1 ug was reverse transcribed with random hexamers. MiXCR, applied by TCRdb to the immunoSEQ multiplex PCR reads, yields one record per CDR3 protein. The table lists about 140,000 distinct CDR3 sequences, around 94% of them singletons. Sequencing was performed on CD8+ T cells from PBMCs. The source of these receptors is a human donor in good health.

The rearrangement links TRBV27 to TRBJ2-7; D remains unclear. Germline values: CDR1 MNHEY, CDR2 SMNVEV (reference sequence). The CDR3 has 13 residues. Trimming removed 6 bases from V and 5 bases from J, with 14 bases in between. This CDR3 reads CASSQTQANEQYF. The CDR3 DNA is TGTGCCAGCAGCCAGACTCAGGCGAACGAGCAGTACTTC.

This rearrangement joins TRBV2 to TRBJ2-2; no clear D. The germline V gene encodes CDR1 SNHLY and CDR2 FYNNEI. V lost 3 bases and J lost 4, with 15 bases in between. This CDR3 is 16 amino acids long. The CDR3 coding sequence is TGTGCCAGCAGTGAGCTTGCAGGCTACCTCACCGGGGAGCTGTTTTTT. Its protein is CASSELAGYLTGELFF.

The chain links TRBV29-1 to TRBJ2-1; D may match TRBD1 or TRBD2 (5 bases each). This CDR3 contains 14 residues. Trimming left V 4 bases short and J 8 bases short, with 18 bases between. Germline-derived CDR1 and CDR2 are SQVTM and ANQGSEA. Written as DNA, the CDR3 is TGCAGCGTTGGTTTCTGGAGTGGGGGTTATGAGCAGTTCTTC. This encodes CSVGFWSGGYEQFF.